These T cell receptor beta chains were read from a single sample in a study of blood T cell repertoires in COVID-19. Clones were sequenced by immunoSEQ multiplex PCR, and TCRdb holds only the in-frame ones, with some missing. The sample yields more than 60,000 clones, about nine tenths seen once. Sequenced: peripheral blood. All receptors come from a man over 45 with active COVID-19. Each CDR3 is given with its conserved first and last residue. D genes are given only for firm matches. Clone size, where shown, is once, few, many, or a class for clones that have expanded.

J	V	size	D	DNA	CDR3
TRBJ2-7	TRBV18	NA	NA	TGTGCCAGCTCACCTCGCCAGGACTACGAGCAGTACTTC	CASSPRQDYEQYF
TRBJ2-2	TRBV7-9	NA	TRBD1	TGTGCCAGCAGGAGTTGGGACAGGGCCCCCGGGGAGCTGTTTTTT	CASRSWDRAPGELFF
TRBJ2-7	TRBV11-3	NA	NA	TGTGCCAGCAGCCCACGGACTCGGACCTACGAGCAGTACTTC	CASSPRTRTYEQYF
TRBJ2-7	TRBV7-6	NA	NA	TGTGCCAGCAGCCCACTACTTGGCGGCTCCTACGAGCAGTACTTC	CASSPLLGGSYEQYF
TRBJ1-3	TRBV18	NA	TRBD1	TGTGCCAGCTCACCCGGGACAGGAACCTCTGGAAACACCATATATTTT	CASSPGTGTSGNTIYF
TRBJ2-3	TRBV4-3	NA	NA	TGCGCCAGCAGCCAAGGGGCAGGAGATACGCAGTATTTT	CASSQGAGDTQYF
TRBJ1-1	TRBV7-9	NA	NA	TGTGCCAGCAGCCCGGGACAAATTCTGAACACTGAAGCTTTCTTT	CASSPGQILNTEAFF
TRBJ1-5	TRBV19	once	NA	TGTGCCAGTAGGTGGCAGGCGAATCAGCCCCAGCATTTT	CASRWQANQPQHF
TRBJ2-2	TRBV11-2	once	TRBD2	TGTGCCAGCAGCTTTCCCTCAAGCGGGGGGAAGAACACCGGGGAGCTGTTTTTT	CASSFPSSGGKNTGELFF
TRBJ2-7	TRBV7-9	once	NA	TGTGCCAGCAGCTTACAACTAGCTACCTACGAGCAGTACTTC	CASSLQLATYEQYF
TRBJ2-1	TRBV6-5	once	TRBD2	TGTGCCAGCAGTTACTCGGGACTAGCGGGTGGGGAGCAGTTCTTC	CASSYSGLAGGEQFF
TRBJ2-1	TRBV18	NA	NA	TGTGCCAGCTTAGGGGCGAGCTCCTACAATGAGCAGTTCTTC	CASLGASSYNEQFF
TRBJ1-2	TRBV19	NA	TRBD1	TGTGCCAGTAGTCGTCAGGACAGGGCCTATGGCTACACCTTC	CASSRQDRAYGYTF
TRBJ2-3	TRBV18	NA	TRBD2	TGTGCCAGCTCACCTCGGGGCCCTAGCGGAGCTAGCACAGATACGCAGTATTTT	CASSPRGPSGASTDTQYF
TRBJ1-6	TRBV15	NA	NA	TGTGCCAGCCGGGGGGCGGGTAATAATTCACCCCTCCACTTT	CASRGAGNNSPLHF
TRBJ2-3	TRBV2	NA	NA	TGTGCCAGCAAAGAAGGGACTAGCACAGATACGCAGTATTTT	CASKEGTSTDTQYF
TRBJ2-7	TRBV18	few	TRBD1	TGTGCCAGCTCACGACAGGGCAACGACGAGCAGTACTTC	CASSRQGNDEQYF
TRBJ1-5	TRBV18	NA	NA	TGTGCCAGCTCACTAGAGAGGTCCAATCAGCCCCAGCATTTT	CASSLERSNQPQHF
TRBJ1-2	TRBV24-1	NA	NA	TGTGCCACCAGTGAAGGGGCTGGCTACACCTTC	CATSEGAGYTF
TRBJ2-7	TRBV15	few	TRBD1	TGTGCCACCAGCACTGGCGGGACAGGGTACGAGCAGTACTTC	CATSTGGTGYEQYF
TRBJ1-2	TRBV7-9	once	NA	TGTGCCAGCAGCTTCGCCAGGGATATAGCCGGCTACACCTTC	CASSFARDIAGYTF
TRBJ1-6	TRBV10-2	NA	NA	TGCGCCAGCAGAGATTATCAGGGGTATAATTCACCCCTCCACTTT	CASRDYQGYNSPLHF
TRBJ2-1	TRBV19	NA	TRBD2	TGTGCCAGTAGTATCTTCGCGGGGGGAAATTACAATGAGCAGTTCTTC	CASSIFAGGNYNEQFF
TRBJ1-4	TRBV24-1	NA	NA	TGTGCCACCAGTGATGGGAGGAAATCTAATGAAAAACTGTTTTTT	CATSDGRKSNEKLFF
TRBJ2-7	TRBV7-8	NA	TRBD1	TGTGCCAGCAGCCCGAGGGACAGGGGCGTCCTCTCCTACGAGCAGTACTTC	CASSPRDRGVLSYEQYF
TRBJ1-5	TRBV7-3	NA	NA	TGTGCCAGCAGCTCACCCTATTGTGTGGCGGTTTATCAGCCCCAGCATTTT	CASSSPYCVAVYQPQHF
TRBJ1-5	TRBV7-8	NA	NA	TGTGCCAGCAGCTTATCACAAAATCAGCCCCAGCATTTT	CASSLSQNQPQHF
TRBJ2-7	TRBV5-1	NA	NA	TGCGCCAGCAGCTTAAACAGCATCGGCGAGCAGTACTTC	CASSLNSIGEQYF
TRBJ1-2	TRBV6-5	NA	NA	TGTGCCAGCAGTTCAGGGAAGGTAAACTATGGCTACACCTTC	CASSSGKVNYGYTF
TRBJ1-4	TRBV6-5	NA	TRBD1	TGTGCCAGCAGTTCGTCAGGGGGACAGTTGGAACTGTTTTTT	CASSSSGGQLELFF
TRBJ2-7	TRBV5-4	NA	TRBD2	TGTGCCAGCAGTCCCGGAGCGGGGGGCAACTACGAGCAGTACTTC	CASSPGAGGNYEQYF
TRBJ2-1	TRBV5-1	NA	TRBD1	TGCGCCAGCAGCCCGACAGGGATGAGCTCCTACAATGAGCAGTTCTTC	CASSPTGMSSYNEQFF
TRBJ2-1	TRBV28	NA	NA	TGTGCCAGCAGTTTACACGGAGGGTCGGATGAGCAGTTCTTC	CASSLHGGSDEQFF
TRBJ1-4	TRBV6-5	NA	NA	TGTGCCAGCAGTTATTCCCCGGTACAGAATAATGAAAAACTGTTTTTT	CASSYSPVQNNEKLFF
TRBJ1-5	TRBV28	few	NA	TGTGCCAGCAGCCGGGACATTAGCAATCAGCCCCAGCATTTT	CASSRDISNQPQHF